The present entry profiles one TCR beta chain with its context. Its cognate antigen is unknown. Sequencing used immunoSEQ multiplex PCR; TCRdb keeps in-frame clones, though not all of them. The table includes approximately 1,500,000 clones, 95% to 99% detected once. The data belong to a study of shared clonotypes between healthy human individuals. General study results and limits: Depth of sequencing was expected to influence donor clonotype sharing. Clonotype sharing across several donors was observed for about 4.8% of naive CD4 clonotypes.

Sequenced input: naive CD4+ T cells sorted from blood. Subset meaning: CD45RA+ positively selected. The sequence was collected from a man aged 25-40 years in good health.

The CDR3 DNA follows: TGTGCCAGCAGCGCTTCGGGGCAGGGGGCGCTTCTCCATGGCTACACCTTC. Protein product: CASSASGQGALLHGYTF. V gene TRBV5-4 combines with J gene TRBJ1-2; 8 bases agree with TRBD1. This CDR3 contains 17 residues. With 4 bases clipped from V and 6 bases from J, the junction kept 17 bases outside the gene matches. Germline CDR1 SGHNT, CDR2 YYREEE (reference sequence).